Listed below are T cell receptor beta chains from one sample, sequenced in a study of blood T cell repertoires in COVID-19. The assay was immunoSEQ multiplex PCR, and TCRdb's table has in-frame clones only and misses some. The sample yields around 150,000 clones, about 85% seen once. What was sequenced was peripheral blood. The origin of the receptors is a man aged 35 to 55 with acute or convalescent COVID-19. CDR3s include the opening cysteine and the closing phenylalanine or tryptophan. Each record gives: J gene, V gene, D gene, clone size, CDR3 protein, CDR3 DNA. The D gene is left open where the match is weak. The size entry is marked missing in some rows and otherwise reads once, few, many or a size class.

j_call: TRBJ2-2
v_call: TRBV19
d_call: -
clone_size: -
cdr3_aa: CASSISRNTGELFF
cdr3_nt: TGTGCCAGTAGTATCTCCAGGAACACCGGGGAGCTGTTTTTT

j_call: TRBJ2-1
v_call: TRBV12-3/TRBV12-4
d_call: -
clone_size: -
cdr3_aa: CASSHSWNEQFF
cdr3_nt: TGTGCCAGCAGCCACAGCTGGAATGAGCAGTTCTTC

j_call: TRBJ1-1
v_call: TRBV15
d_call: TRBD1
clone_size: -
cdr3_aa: CATSRDRQGATMNTEAFF
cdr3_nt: TGTGCCACCAGCAGGGATCGACAGGGGGCAACGATGAACACTGAAGCTTTCTTT

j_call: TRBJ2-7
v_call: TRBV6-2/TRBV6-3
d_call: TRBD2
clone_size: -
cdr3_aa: CASSSWTSGGYEQYF
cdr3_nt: TGTGCCAGCAGTAGCTGGACTAGCGGGGGCTACGAGCAGTACTTC

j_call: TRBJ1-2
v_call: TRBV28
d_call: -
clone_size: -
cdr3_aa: CASSLVQNYGYTF
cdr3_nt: TGTGCCAGCAGTTTGGTGCAGAACTATGGCTACACCTTC

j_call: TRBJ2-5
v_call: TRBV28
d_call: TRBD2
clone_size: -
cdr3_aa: CASSLGAGGSQQTQYF
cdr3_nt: TGTGCCAGCAGTTTAGGAGCGGGGGGATCTCAGCAGACCCAGTACTTC

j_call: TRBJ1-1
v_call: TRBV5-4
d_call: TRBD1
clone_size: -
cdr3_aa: CASSLGQGKGTEAFF
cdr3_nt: TGTGCCAGCAGCTTGGGACAGGGAAAGGGCACTGAAGCTTTCTTT

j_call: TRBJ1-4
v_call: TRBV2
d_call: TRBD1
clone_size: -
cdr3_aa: CASSSPGQGFNEKLFF
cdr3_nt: TGTGCCAGCAGTTCCCCTGGACAGGGATTTAATGAAAAACTGTTTTTT

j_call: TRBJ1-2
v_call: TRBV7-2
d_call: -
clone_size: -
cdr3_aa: CASSLLGQPGDGYTF
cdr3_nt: TGTGCCAGCAGCTTACTAGGGCAGCCAGGGGATGGCTACACCTTC

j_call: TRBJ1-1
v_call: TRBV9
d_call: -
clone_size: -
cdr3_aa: CASSPQGGANTEAFF
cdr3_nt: TGTGCCAGCAGCCCCCAAGGGGGTGCGAACACTGAAGCTTTCTTT

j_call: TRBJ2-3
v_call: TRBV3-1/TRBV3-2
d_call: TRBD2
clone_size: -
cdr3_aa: CASSQDWAGEITDTQYF
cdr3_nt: TGTGCCAGCAGCCAAGATTGGGCGGGGGAGATCACAGATACGCAGTATTTT

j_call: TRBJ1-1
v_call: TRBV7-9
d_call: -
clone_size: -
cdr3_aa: CASSLFVSLRVGTEAFF
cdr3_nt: TGTGCCAGCAGCTTGTTTGTCAGTCTTCGGGTCGGTACTGAAGCTTTCTTT

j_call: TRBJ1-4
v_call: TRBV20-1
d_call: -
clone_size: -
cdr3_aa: CSASDGEKLFF
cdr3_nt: TGCAGTGCTAGTGACGGTGAAAAACTGTTTTTT

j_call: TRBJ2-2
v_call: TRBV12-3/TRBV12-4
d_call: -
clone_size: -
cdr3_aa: CASSLGGLGVFF
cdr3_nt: TGTGCCAGCAGTTTGGGGGGACTCGGGGTGTTTTTT

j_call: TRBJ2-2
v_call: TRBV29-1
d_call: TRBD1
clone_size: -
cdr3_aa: CSGQGPNTGELFF
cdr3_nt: TGCAGCGGACAGGGACCGAACACCGGGGAGCTGTTTTTT

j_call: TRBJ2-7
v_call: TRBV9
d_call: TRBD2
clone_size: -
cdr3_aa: CASSQRTSGGLREQYF
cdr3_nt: TGTGCCAGCAGCCAACGGACTAGCGGGGGACTACGTGAGCAGTACTTC

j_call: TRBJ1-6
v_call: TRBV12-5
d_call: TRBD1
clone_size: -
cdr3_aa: CASGLGGQVYNSPLHF
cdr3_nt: TGTGCTAGTGGTTTGGGCGGACAGGTCTACAATTCACCCCTCCACTTT

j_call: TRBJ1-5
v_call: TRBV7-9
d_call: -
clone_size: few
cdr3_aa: CASSPLANQPQHF
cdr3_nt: TGTGCCAGCAGCCCGTTAGCAAATCAGCCCCAGCATTTT

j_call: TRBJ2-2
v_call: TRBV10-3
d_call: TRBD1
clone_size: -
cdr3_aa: CASTARTGMTGELFF
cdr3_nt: TGTGCCAGCACGGCCCGGACAGGGATGACCGGGGAGCTGTTTTTT

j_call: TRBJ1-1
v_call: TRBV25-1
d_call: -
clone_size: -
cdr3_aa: CASRAGRTVNTEAFF
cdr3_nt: TGTGCCAGCAGGGCGGGTCGGACGGTGAACACTGAAGCTTTCTTT

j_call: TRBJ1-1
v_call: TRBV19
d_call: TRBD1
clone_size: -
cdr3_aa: CASSQGEIRGGAFF
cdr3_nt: TGTGCCAGTAGTCAGGGGGAAATTCGAGGGGGAGCTTTCTTT

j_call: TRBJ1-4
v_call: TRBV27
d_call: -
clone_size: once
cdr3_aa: CASSPQGGGEKLFF
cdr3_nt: TGTGCCAGCAGTCCACAGGGTGGTGGAGAAAAACTGTTTTTT

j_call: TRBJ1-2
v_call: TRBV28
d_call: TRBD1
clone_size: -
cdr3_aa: CASRQGGAYGYTF
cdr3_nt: TGTGCCAGCAGACAAGGGGGCGCGTATGGCTACACCTTC

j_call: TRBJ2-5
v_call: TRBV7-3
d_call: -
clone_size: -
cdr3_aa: CASSLTPGGQETQYF
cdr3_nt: TGTGCCAGCAGCTTAACCCCGGGGGGCCAGGAGACCCAGTACTTC

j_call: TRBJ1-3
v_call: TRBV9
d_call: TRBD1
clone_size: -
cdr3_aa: CASSVVPDRASSGNTIYF
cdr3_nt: TGTGCCAGCAGCGTAGTCCCAGACAGGGCTTCCTCTGGAAACACCATATATTTT

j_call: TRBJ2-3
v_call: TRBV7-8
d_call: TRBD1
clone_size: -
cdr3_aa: CASSSTGLSTDTQYF
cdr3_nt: TGTGCCAGCAGCTCGACAGGGCTTAGCACAGATACGCAGTATTTT

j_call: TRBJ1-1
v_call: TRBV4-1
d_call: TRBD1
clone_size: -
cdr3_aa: CASSQFRTGGGTEAFF
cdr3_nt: TGCGCCAGCAGCCAATTCCGGACAGGTGGAGGAACTGAAGCTTTCTTT

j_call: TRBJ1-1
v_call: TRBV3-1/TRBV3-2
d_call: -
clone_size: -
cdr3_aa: CASSQAVGGTEAFF
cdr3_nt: TGTGCCAGCAGCCAAGCAGTAGGGGGCACTGAAGCTTTCTTT

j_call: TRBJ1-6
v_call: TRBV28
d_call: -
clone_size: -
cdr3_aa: CASSLWGGSSYNSPLHF
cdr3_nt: TGTGCCAGCAGTTTATGGGGCGGGAGCTCCTATAATTCACCCCTCCACTTT

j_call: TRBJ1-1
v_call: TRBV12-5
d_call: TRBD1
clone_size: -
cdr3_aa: CASGLGRQGNTEAFF
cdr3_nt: TGTGCTAGTGGTTTGGGACGACAGGGGAACACTGAAGCTTTCTTT

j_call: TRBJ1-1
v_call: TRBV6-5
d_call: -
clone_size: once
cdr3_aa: CASSYSTVGYTEAFF
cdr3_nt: TGTGCCAGCAGTTACTCTACGGTCGGGTACACTGAAGCTTTCTTT

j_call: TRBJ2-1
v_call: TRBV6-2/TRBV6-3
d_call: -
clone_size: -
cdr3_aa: CASSYTGGGRGRGNDEQFF
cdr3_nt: TGTGCCAGCAGTTACACAGGGGGTGGGAGGGGGCGCGGGAATGATGAGCAGTTCTTC

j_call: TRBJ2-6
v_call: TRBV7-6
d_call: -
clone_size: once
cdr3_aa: CASSPFFRGTTDSGANVLTF
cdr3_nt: TGTGCCAGCAGCCCCTTCTTTCGTGGGACAACTGACTCTGGGGCCAACGTCCTGACTTTC

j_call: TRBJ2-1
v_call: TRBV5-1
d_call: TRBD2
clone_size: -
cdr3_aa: CASSLGVLAGLYNEQFF
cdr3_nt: TGCGCCAGCAGCTTGGGGGTTCTAGCGGGGCTTTACAATGAGCAGTTCTTC

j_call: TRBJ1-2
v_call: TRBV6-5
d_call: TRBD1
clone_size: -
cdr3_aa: CASSYRQGRGYGYTF
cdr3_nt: TGTGCCAGCAGTTACCGACAGGGCCGGGGCTATGGCTACACCTTC

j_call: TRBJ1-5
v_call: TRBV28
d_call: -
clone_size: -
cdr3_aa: CASSFLGGHSNQPQHF
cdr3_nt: TGTGCCAGCAGTTTCTTAGGGGGTCATAGCAATCAGCCCCAGCATTTT

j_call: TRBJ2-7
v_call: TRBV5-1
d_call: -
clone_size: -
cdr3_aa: CASSLVSSYEQYF
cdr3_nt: TGCGCCAGCAGCTTGGTCAGCTCCTACGAGCAGTACTTC

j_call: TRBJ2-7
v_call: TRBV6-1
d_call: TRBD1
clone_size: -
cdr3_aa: CASSEYGQAYEQYF
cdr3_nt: TGTGCCAGCAGTGAATACGGACAGGCCTACGAGCAGTACTTC

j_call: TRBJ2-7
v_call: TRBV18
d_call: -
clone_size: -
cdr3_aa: CASSPAGYNEQYF
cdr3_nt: TGTGCCAGCTCACCTGCGGGGTACAACGAGCAGTACTTC